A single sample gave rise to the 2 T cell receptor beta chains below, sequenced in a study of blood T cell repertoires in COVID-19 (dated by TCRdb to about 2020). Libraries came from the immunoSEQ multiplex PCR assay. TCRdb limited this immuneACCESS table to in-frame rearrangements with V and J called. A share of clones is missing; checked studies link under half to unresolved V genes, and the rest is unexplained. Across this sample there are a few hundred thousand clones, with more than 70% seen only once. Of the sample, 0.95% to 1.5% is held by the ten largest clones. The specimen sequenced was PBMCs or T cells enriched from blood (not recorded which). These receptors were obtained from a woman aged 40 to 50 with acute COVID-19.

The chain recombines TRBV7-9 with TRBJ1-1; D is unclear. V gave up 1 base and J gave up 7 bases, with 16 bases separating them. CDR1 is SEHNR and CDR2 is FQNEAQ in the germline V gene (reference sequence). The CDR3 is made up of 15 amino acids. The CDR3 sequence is CASSLGSGRTLEAFF. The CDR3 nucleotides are TGTGCCAGCAGCTTAGGAAGCGGGCGAACACTTGAAGCTTTCTTT.

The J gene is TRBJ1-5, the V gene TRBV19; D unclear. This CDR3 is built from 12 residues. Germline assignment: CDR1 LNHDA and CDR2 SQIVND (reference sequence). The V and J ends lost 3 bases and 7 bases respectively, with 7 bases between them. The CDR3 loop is CASSILNQPQHF. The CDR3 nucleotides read TGTGCCAGTAGTATTCTAAACCAGCCCCAGCATTTT.